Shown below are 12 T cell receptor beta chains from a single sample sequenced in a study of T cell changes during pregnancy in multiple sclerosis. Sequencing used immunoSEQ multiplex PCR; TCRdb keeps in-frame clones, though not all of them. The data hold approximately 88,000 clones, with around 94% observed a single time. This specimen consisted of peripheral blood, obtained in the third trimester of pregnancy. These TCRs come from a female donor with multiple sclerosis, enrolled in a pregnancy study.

CDR3 loop: CASSPGQGNGYTF. CDR3 bases: TGTGCCAGTAGTCCCGGACAGGGCAATGGCTACACCTTC. The rearrangement links TRBV19 to TRBJ1-2, with TRBD1 matching over 8 bases. The germline V gene has CDR1 LNHDA and CDR2 SQIVND (reference sequence). V lost 5 bases, J lost 6 bases, and 5 bases stayed unmatched. The CDR3 spans 13 residues. The full variable domain, with the rest looked up from reference TRBV19 and TRBJ1-2, is DGGITQSPKYLFRKEGQNVTLSCEQNLNHDAMYWYRQDPGQGLRLIYYSQIVNDFQKGDIAEGYSVSREKKESFPLTVTSAQKNPTAFYLCASSPGQGNGYTFGSGTRLTVV.

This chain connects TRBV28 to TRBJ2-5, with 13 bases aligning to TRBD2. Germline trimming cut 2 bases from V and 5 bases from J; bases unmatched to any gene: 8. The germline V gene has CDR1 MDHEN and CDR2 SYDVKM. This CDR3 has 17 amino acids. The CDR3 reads CASSLRGTSGVSETQYF. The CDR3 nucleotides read TGTGCCAGCAGTTTAAGGGGGACTAGCGGGGTCTCGGAGACCCAGTACTTC.

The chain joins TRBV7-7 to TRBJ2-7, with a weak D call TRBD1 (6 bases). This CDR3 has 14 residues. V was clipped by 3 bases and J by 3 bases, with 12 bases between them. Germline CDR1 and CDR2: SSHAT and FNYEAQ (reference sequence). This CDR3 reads CASSLGHGDYEQYF. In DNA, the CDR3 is TGTGCCAGCAGCTTGGGACACGGAGACTACGAGCAGTACTTC. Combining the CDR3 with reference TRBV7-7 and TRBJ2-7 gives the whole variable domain GAGVSQSPRYKVTKRGQDVTLRCDPISSHATLYWYQQALGQGPEFLTYFNYEAQPDKSGLPSDRFSAERPEGSISTLTIQRTEQRDSAMYRCASSLGHGDYEQYFGPGTRLTVT.

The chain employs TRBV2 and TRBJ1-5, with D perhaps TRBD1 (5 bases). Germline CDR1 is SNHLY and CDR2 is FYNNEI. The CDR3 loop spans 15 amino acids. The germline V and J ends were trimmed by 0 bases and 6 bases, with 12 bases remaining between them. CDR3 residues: CASSEARGVGQPQHF. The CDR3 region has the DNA TGTGCCAGCAGTGAAGCGCGGGGCGTTGGTCAGCCCCAGCATTTT.

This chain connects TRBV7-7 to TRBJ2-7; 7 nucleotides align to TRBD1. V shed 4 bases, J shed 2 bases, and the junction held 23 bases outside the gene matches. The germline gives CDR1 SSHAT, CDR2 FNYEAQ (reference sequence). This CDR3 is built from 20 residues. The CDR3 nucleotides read TGTGCCAGCAGCTCAAAACCCGGGACAGAGGGACCTAAGAGGACCTACGAGCAGTACTTC. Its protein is CASSSKPGTEGPKRTYEQYF.

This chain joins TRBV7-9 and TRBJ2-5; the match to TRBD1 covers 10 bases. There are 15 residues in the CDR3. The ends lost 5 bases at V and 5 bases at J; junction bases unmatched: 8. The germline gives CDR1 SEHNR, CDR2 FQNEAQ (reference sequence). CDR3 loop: CASSLGTGVVETQYF. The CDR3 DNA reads TGTGCCAGCAGCCTCGGGACAGGGGTTGTGGAGACCCAGTACTTC.

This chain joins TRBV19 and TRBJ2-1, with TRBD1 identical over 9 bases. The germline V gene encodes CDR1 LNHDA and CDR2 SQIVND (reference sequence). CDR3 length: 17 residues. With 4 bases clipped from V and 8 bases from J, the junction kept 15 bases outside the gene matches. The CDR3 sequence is CASSTGLVRDRVYEQFF. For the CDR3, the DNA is TGTGCCAGTAGTACGGGGCTCGTGAGGGACAGGGTTTATGAGCAGTTCTTC.

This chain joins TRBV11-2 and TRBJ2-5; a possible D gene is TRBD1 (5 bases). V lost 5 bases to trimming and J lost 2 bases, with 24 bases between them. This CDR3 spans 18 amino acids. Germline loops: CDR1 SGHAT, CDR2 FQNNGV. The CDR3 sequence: CASSPGPLGATAQETQYF. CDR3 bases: TGTGCCAGCAGCCCGGGCCCCCTAGGGGCGACAGCGCAAGAGACCCAGTACTTC.

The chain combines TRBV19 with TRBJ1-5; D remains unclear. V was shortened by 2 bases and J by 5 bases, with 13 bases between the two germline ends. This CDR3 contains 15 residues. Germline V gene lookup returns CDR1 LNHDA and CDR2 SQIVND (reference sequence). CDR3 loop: CASSIREPVDQPQHF. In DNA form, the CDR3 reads TGTGCCAGTAGTATAAGGGAGCCCGTTGATCAGCCCCAGCATTTT. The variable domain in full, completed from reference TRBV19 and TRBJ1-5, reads DGGITQSPKYLFRKEGQNVTLSCEQNLNHDAMYWYRQDPGQGLRLIYYSQIVNDFQKGDIAEGYSVSREKKESFPLTVTSAQKNPTAFYLCASSIREPVDQPQHFGDGTRLSIL.

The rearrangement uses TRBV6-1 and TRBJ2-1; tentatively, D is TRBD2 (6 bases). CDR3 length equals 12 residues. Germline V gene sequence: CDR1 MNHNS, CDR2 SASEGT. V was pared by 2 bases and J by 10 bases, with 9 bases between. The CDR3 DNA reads TGTGCCAGCAGTGAATCCGGGAGAGAGCAGTTCTTC. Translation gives CASSESGREQFF.

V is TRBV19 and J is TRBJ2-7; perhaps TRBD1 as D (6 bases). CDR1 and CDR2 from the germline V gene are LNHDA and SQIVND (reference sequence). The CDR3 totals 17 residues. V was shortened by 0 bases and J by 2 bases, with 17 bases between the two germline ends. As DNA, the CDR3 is TGTGCCAGTAGTATAGATCAAGCGGACAGAGGCCCCTACGAGCAGTACTTC. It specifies CASSIDQADRGPYEQYF.

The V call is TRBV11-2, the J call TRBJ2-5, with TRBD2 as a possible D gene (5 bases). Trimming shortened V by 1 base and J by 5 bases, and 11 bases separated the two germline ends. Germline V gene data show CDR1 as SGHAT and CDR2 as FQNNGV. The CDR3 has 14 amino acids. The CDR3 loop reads CASSLGVGGETQYF. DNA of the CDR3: TGTGCCAGCAGCTTAGGAGTGGGCGGGGAGACCCAGTACTTC.